The rows below give T cell receptor beta chains drawn from one sample of a study of blood T cells in healthy people across ages. Via MiXCR, TCRdb re-called the 5' RACE reads, giving one row per CDR3 protein. This table has about 800,000 distinct CDR3 sequences, around half appearing once. Sequenced: blood. Source of these receptors: a man of 80 years or more in good health. Each CDR3 is given with its conserved first and last residue. The order of the fields is D gene, clone size, V gene, J gene, CDR3 DNA, CDR3 protein. D genes are given only for firm matches. Expanded clones get a size class; other rows say once, few or many, or leave the size out.

d_gene: -
abundance: -
v_gene: TRBV11-1
j_gene: TRBJ2-3
CDR3nt: TGTGCCAGCAGCGCCCCCCGGGGCACAGATACGCAGTATTTT
CDR3aa: CASSAPRGTDTQYF

d_gene: -
abundance: -
v_gene: TRBV28
j_gene: TRBJ2-5
CDR3nt: TGTGCCAGCAGTCATAGAACGACTGGGGGGGAGACCCAGTACTTC
CDR3aa: CASSHRTTGGETQYF

d_gene: -
abundance: once
v_gene: TRBV7-6
j_gene: TRBJ2-1
CDR3nt: TGTGCCAGCAGCCCGAACGTCTATAATGAGCAGTTCTTC
CDR3aa: CASSPNVYNEQFF

d_gene: TRBD2
abundance: -
v_gene: TRBV4-1
j_gene: TRBJ2-1
CDR3nt: TGCGCCAGCAGCCATAGCGGGGGGGATTACAATGAGCAGTTCTTC
CDR3aa: CASSHSGGDYNEQFF

d_gene: -
abundance: -
v_gene: TRBV19
j_gene: TRBJ1-5
CDR3nt: TGTGCCAGTAGTGCCGGGGCCCAGGGCAACTGGCTCCAGCATTTT
CDR3aa: CASSAGAQGNWLQHF

d_gene: TRBD1
abundance: -
v_gene: TRBV28
j_gene: TRBJ1-5
CDR3nt: TGTGCCAGCAGGCCTACCGGGACAGGGAGCAATCAGCCCCAGCATTTT
CDR3aa: CASRPTGTGSNQPQHF

d_gene: TRBD2
abundance: few
v_gene: TRBV7-2
j_gene: TRBJ2-1
CDR3nt: TGTGCCAGCAGGGGACCTGGGGAGGGGCAGTTCTTC
CDR3aa: CASRGPGEGQFF

d_gene: TRBD1
abundance: few
v_gene: TRBV10-3
j_gene: TRBJ1-1
CDR3nt: TGTGCCATCAGGGGGACAGGGTTGGATGAAGCTTTCTTT
CDR3aa: CAIRGTGLDEAFF

d_gene: -
abundance: -
v_gene: TRBV5-1
j_gene: TRBJ2-3
CDR3nt: TGCGCCAGCAGCACCTATGCCCGGGATACGCAGTATTTT
CDR3aa: CASSTYARDTQYF

d_gene: -
abundance: -
v_gene: TRBV5-1
j_gene: TRBJ2-7
CDR3nt: TGCGCCAGCAGCCCCCGACAGTTCAGCGGCGAGCAGTACTTC
CDR3aa: CASSPRQFSGEQYF

d_gene: TRBD2
abundance: -
v_gene: TRBV7-9
j_gene: TRBJ2-7
CDR3nt: TGTGCCAGCAGCTTTGGGAGGGCCGCAGGGGAGCAGTACTTC
CDR3aa: CASSFGRAAGEQYF

d_gene: -
abundance: -
v_gene: TRBV7-8
j_gene: TRBJ1-2
CDR3nt: TGTGCCAGCAGCTTAGATTGGTTGAGGAGGGGCCAGAACTATGGCTACACCTTC
CDR3aa: CASSLDWLRRGQNYGYTF

d_gene: -
abundance: -
v_gene: TRBV11-3
j_gene: TRBJ2-1
CDR3nt: TGTGCCAGCAGCTTAGAAGTCGCGGTGAACTACAATGAGCAGTTCTTC
CDR3aa: CASSLEVAVNYNEQFF

d_gene: -
abundance: few
v_gene: TRBV4-3
j_gene: TRBJ2-1
CDR3nt: TGCGCCAACAGCCAAGATTATCGGGACTACAATGAGCAGTTCTTC
CDR3aa: CANSQDYRDYNEQFF

d_gene: -
abundance: -
v_gene: TRBV5-1
j_gene: TRBJ2-5
CDR3nt: TGCGCCAGCAGCTTGGCCTCTGGCAGGTTGTACGAGACCCAGTACTTC
CDR3aa: CASSLASGRLYETQYF

d_gene: -
abundance: -
v_gene: TRBV5-1
j_gene: TRBJ2-1
CDR3nt: TGCGCCAGCAGCTTGAGAGGGGGGGGGTCCTACAATGAGCAGTTCTTC
CDR3aa: CASSLRGGGSYNEQFF

d_gene: -
abundance: -
v_gene: TRBV20-1
j_gene: TRBJ2-5
CDR3nt: TGCAGTGCTAGAACAGCCGGGGAGACCCAGTACTTC
CDR3aa: CSARTAGETQYF

d_gene: -
abundance: -
v_gene: TRBV3-1
j_gene: TRBJ2-7
CDR3nt: TGTGCCAGCAGCCACGCCGAGGGGTCCTACGAGCAGTACTTC
CDR3aa: CASSHAEGSYEQYF

d_gene: TRBD2
abundance: -
v_gene: TRBV12-3/TRBV12-4
j_gene: TRBJ2-7
CDR3nt: TGTGCCAGCAACAAATTACGGGAGACCCTAGCGGGTACCTACAATGAGCAGTACTTC
CDR3aa: CASNKLRETLAGTYNEQYF

d_gene: -
abundance: few
v_gene: TRBV25-1
j_gene: TRBJ1-1
CDR3nt: TGTGCCAGCAGCATTAGGGGCACTGAAGCTTTCTTT
CDR3aa: CASSIRGTEAFF

d_gene: -
abundance: -
v_gene: TRBV3-1
j_gene: TRBJ2-7
CDR3nt: TGTGCCAGCAGCCTACAATTAGAGGGCGAGCAGTACTTC
CDR3aa: CASSLQLEGEQYF

d_gene: -
abundance: many
v_gene: TRBV5-1
j_gene: TRBJ2-3
CDR3nt: TGCGCCAGCAGCTCGACGGGGGATACGCAGTATTTT
CDR3aa: CASSSTGDTQYF

d_gene: -
abundance: -
v_gene: TRBV28
j_gene: TRBJ2-3
CDR3nt: TGTGCCAGCAGTTTAAGTAAACTCAGGAGCACAGATACGCAGTATTTT
CDR3aa: CASSLSKLRSTDTQYF

d_gene: -
abundance: few
v_gene: TRBV11-3
j_gene: TRBJ2-4
CDR3nt: TGTGCCAGCAGCTTAGGGCGGCAGGATAACATTCAGTACTTC
CDR3aa: CASSLGRQDNIQYF

d_gene: -
abundance: -
v_gene: TRBV25-1
j_gene: TRBJ2-7
CDR3nt: TGTGCCAGCAGTGAATTGGGTCAGGCCAGCTCCTACGAGCAGTACTTC
CDR3aa: CASSELGQASSYEQYF

d_gene: -
abundance: -
v_gene: TRBV7-2
j_gene: TRBJ2-1
CDR3nt: TGTGCCAGCAGCGTTAACAGGGTAGTCAATGAGCAGTTCTTC
CDR3aa: CASSVNRVVNEQFF